This T cell receptor beta chain stems from a study of T-cell reconstitution after alpha-beta-depleted transplantation in children. Preparation of the TCRbeta library involved a method that used unique molecular identifiers. TCRdb redid the calling of the PCR reads with MiXCR, one entry per CDR3 protein. The table has 500,000 or so distinct CDR3 sequences, around a third seen once. Trimming at V came to 2 bases and at J to 1 base, leaving 4 bases not matched to a gene. The CDR3 is 16 residues long. The rearrangement joins TRBV12-3 or TRBV12-4 to TRBJ2-3; 9 nucleotides agree with TRBD2. Specimen: PBMCs from the stem cell graft donor, collected from the stem cell graft. This clonotype originated in a human donor who donated a stem cell graft to a child with aplastic anemia. The CDR3 DNA follows: TGTGCCAGCAGTTTACCCTGGACTAGCGGCACAGATACGCAGTATTTT. Protein product: CASSLPWTSGTDTQYF.